This TCR beta chain was identified during a study of blood T cells in healthy people across ages. Combining a sample-barcoded 5' primer with a J-beta primer mix, a second PCR ran for roughly 6 to 12 cycles. Using its own MiXCR run on the 5' RACE reads, TCRdb lists one record per CDR3 protein. Of around 1,500,000 distinct CDR3 sequences in the sample, over 25% were seen once. This clonotype was recorded a few times. This receptor was obtained from a woman aged 25 to 45 in good health. The sample consisted of blood.

In DNA form, the CDR3 reads TGCGCCAGCAGTGAGTCCCGCGGAGGATCTTCTCGTGGGGAGCTGTTTTTT. It yields the protein CASSESRGGSSRGELFF. The V gene is TRBV10-1, the J gene TRBJ2-2; possible D gene TRBD2, 5 bases. Germline V lookup: CDR1 WNHNN, CDR2 SYGVQD (reference sequence). Trimming cost V 0 bases and J 8 bases, with 19 bases left between them. CDR3 size: 17 residues.